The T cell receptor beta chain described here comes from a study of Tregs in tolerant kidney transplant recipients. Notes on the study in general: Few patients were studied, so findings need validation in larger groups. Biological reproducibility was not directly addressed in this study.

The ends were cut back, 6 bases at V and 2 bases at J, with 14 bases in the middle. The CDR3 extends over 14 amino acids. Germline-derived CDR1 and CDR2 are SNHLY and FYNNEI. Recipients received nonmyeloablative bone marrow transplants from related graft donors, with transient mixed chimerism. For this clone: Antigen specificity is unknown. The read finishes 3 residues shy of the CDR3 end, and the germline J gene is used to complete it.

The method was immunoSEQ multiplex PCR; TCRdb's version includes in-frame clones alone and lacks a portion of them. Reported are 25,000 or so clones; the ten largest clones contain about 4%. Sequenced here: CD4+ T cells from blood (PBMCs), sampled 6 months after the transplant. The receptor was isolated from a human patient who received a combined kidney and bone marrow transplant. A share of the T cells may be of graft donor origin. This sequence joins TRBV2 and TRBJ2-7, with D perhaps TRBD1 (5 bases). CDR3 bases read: TGTGCCAGCAGGTACGACAGAGACACCTACGAG. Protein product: CASRYDRDTYE. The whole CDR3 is CASRYDRDTYEQYF.